A single TCR beta chain is shown here with its context. This sample was included in a study of CD8 T cells in Susac syndrome. The T cells that were sequenced for TCR beta were CD8+ and CD4+ cells from blood. When the RNA was reverse transcribed, random hexamers were used with an input of about 0.5 to 1 ug. An immunoSEQ multiplex PCR generated amplified TCR beta CDR3 products spanning 54 Vbeta and 13 Jbeta. TCRdb reprocessed the immunoSEQ multiplex PCR reads via MiXCR and lists one record per CDR3 protein. The sample consists of about 200,000 distinct CDR3 sequences, 95% of them appearing once. V lost 4 bases to trimming and J lost 0 bases; unmatched junction nucleotides: 7. Germline V gene sequence: CDR1 SGHDT, CDR2 YYEEEE. This CDR3 is 17 amino acids long.

The origin of this receptor is a human donor in good health. Sequences were obtained from CD4+ T cells from PBMCs. The gene calls are TRBV5-6 and TRBJ1-6; 7 bases are shared with TRBD1. CDR3 protein: CASSVVRGSSYNSPLHF. The CDR3 bases are TGTGCCAGCAGCGTGGTCAGGGGGAGCTCCTATAATTCACCCCTCCACTTT. The variable domain in full, with the rest retrieved from reference TRBV5-6 and TRBJ1-6, is DAGVTQSPTHLIKTRGQQVTLRCSPKSGHDTVSWYQQALGQGPQFIFQYYEEEERQRGNFPDRFSGHQFPNYSSELNVNALLLGDSALYLCASSVVRGSSYNSPLHFGNGTRLTVT.